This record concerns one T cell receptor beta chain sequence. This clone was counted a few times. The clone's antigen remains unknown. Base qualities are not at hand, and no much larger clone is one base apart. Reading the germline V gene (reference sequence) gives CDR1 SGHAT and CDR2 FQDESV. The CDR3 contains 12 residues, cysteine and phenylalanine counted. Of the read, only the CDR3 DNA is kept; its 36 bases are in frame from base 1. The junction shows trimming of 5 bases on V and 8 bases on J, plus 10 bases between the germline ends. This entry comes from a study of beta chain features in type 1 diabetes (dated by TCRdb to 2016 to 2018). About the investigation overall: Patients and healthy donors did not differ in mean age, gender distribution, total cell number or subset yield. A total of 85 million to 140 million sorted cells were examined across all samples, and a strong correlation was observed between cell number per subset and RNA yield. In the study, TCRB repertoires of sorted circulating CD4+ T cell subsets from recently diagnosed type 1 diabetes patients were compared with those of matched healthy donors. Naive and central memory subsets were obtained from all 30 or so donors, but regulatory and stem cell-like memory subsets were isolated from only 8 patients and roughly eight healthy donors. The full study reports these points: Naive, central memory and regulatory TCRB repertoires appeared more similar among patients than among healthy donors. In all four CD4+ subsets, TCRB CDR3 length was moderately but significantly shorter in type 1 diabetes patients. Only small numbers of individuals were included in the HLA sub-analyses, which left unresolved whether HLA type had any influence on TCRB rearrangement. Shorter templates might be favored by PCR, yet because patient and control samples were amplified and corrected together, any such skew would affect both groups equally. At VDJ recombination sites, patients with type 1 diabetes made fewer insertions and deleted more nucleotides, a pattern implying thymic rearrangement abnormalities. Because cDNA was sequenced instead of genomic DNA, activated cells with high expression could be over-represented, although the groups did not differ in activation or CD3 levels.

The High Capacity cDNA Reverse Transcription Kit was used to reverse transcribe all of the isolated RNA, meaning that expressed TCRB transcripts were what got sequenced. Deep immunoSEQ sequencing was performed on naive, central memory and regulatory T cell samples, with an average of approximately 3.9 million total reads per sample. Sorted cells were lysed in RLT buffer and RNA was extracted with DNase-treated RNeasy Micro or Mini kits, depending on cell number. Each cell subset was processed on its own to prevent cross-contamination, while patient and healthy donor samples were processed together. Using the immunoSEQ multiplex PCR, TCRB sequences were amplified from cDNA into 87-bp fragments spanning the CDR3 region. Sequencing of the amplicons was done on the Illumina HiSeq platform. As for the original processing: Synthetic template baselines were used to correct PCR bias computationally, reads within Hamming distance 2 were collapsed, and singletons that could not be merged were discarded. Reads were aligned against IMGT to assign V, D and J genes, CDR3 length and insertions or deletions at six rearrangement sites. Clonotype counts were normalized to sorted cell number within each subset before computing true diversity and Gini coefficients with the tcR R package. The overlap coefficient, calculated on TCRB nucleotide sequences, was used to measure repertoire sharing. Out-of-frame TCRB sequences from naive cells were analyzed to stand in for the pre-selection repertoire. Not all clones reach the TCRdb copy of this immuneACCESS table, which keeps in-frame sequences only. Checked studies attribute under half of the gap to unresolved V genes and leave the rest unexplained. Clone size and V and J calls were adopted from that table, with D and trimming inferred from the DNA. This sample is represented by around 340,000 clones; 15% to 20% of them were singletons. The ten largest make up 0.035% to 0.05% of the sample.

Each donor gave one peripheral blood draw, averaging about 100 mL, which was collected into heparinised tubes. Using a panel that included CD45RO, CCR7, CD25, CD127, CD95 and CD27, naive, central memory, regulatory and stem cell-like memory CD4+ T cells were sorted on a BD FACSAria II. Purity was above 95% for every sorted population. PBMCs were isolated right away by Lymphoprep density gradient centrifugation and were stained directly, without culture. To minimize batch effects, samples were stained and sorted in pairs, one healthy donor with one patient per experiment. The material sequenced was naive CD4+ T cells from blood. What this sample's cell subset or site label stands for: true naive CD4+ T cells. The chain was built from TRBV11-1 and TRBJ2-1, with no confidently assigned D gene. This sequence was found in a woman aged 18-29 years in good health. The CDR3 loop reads CASSLPRDEQFF. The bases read TGTGCCAGCAGCCTCCCCCGGGATGAGCAGTTCTTC.